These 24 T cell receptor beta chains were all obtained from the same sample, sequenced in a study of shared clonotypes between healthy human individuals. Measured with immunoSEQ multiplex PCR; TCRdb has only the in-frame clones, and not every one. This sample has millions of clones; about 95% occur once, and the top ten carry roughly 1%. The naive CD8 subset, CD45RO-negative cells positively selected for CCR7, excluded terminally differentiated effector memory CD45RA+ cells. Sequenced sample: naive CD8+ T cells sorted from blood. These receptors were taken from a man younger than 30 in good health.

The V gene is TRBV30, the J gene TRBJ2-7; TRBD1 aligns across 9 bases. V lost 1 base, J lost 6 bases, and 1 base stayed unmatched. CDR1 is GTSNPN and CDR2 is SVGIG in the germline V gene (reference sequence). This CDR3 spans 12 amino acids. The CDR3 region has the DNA TGTGCCTGGAGTGAGGACAGGGGCGAGCAGTACTTC. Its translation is CAWSEDRGEQYF.

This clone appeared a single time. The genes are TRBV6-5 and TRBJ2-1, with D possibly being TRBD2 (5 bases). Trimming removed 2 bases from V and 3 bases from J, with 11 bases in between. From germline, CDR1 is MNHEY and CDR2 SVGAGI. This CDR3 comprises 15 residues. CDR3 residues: CASSYAGSGYNEQFF. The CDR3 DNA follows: TGTGCCAGCAGTTACGCTGGGAGCGGCTACAATGAGCAGTTCTTC.

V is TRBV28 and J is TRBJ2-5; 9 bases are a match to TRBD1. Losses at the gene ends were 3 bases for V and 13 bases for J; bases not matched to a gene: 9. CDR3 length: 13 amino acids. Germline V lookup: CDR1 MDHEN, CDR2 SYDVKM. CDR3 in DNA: TGTGCCAGCAGTTTGGAGGGACAGGGAGGCCCGTACTTC. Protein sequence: CASSLEGQGGPYF.

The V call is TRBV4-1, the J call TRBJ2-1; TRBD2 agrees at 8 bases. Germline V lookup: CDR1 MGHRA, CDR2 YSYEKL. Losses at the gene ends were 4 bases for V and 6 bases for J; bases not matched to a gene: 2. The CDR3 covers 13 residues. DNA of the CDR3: TGCGCCAGCAGCCTAAGCGGGGGCAATGAGCAGTTCTTC. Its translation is CASSLSGGNEQFF.

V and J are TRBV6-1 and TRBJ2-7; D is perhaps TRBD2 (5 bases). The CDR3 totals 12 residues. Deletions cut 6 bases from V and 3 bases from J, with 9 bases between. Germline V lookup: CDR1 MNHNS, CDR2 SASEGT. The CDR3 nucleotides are TGTGCCAGCAGGGAACTAGTCTACGAGCAGTACTTC. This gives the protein CASRELVYEQYF.

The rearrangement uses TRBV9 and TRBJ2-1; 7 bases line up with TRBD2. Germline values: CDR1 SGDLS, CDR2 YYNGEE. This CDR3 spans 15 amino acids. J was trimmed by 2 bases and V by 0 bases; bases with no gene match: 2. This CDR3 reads CASSVGGSAYNEQFF. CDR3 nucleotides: TGTGCCAGCAGCGTAGGCGGGAGTGCCTACAATGAGCAGTTCTTC.

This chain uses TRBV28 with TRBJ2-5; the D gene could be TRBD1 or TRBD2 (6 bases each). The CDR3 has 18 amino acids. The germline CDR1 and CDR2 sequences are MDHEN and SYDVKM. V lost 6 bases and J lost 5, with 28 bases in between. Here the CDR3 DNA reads TGTGCCAGCAGCCGAATCCAGGGACGGACAGCGGAGGGGGAGACCCAGTACTTC. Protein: CASSRIQGRTAEGETQYF.

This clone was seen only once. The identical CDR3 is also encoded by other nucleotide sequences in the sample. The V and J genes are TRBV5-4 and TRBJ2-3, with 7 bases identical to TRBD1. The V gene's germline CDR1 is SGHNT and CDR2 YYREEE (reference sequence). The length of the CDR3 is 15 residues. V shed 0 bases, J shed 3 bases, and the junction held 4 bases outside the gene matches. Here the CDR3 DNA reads TGTGCCAGCAGCTTGGACAGGGGTGGAACAGATACGCAGTATTTT. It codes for CASSLDRGGTDTQYF.

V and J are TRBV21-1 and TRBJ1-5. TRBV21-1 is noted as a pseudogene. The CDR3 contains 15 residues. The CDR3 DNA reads TGTGCCAGCTCCCGGACGAAAGGGAGCAATCAGCCCCAGCATTTT. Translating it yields CASSRTKGSNQPQHF.

CDR3 sequence (DNA): TGCGCCAGCAGCTTGGGGACTAGCGGGAGAAGCTCTGGGGCCAACGTCCTGACTTTC. Amino acid sequence: CASSLGTSGRSSGANVLTF. The rearrangement joins TRBV5-1 to TRBJ2-6; 13 bases map to TRBD2. Germline CDR1 and CDR2: SGHRS and YFSETQ. This CDR3 is built from 19 residues. J gave up 0 bases and V 0 bases, and 3 bases lay outside the gene matches.

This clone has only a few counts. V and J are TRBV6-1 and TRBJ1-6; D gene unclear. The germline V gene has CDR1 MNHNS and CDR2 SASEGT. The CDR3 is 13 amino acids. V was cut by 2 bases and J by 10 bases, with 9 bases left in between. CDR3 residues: CASSEYGYSPLHF. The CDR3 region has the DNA TGTGCCAGCAGTGAATATGGGTACTCACCCCTCCACTTT.

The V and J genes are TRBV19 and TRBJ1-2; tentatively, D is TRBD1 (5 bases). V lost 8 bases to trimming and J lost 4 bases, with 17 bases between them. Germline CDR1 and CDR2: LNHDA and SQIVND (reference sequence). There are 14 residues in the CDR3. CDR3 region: CASDPGLGAYGYTF. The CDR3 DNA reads TGTGCCAGTGACCCGGGACTAGGGGCCTATGGCTACACCTTC. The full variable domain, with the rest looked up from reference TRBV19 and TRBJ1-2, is DGGITQSPKYLFRKEGQNVTLSCEQNLNHDAMYWYRQDPGQGLRLIYYSQIVNDFQKGDIAEGYSVSREKKESFPLTVTSAQKNPTAFYLCASDPGLGAYGYTFGSGTRLTVV.

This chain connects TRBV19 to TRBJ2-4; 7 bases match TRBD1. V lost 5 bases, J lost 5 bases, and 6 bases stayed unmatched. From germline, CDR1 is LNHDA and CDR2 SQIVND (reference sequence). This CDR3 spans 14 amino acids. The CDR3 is CASSLQGNENIQYF. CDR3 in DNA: TGTGCCAGTAGTCTACAGGGGAATGAAAACATTCAGTACTTC.

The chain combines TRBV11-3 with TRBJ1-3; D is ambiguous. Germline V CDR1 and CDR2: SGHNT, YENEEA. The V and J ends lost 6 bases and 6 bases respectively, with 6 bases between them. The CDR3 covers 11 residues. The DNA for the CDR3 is TGTGCCAGCAGATCAAAAAACACCATATATTTT. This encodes CASRSKNTIYF.

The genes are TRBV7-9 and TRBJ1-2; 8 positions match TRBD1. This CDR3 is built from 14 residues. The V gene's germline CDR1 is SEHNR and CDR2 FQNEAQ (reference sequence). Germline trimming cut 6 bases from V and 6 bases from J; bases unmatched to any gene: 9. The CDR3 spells CASSQGASTNGYTF. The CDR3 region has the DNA TGTGCCAGCAGTCAGGGGGCTTCGACTAATGGCTACACCTTC.

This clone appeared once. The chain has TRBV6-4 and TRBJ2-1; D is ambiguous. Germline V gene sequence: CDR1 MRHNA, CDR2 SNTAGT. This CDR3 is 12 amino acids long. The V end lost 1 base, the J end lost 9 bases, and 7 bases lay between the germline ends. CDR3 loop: CASSDLGFEQFF. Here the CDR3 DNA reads TGTGCCAGCAGTGACTTAGGGTTTGAGCAGTTCTTC.

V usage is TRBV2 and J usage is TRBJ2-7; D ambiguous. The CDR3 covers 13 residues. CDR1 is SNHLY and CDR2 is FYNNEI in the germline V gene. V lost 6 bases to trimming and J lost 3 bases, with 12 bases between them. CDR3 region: CASRNFDGYEQYF. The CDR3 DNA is TGTGCCAGCAGGAACTTCGACGGCTACGAGCAGTACTTC. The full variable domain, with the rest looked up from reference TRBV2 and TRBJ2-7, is EPEVTQTPSHQVTQMGQEVILRCVPISNHLYFYWYRQILGQKVEFLVSFYNNEISEKSEIFDDQFSVERPDGSNFTLKIRSTKLEDSAMYFCASRNFDGYEQYFGPGTRLTVT.

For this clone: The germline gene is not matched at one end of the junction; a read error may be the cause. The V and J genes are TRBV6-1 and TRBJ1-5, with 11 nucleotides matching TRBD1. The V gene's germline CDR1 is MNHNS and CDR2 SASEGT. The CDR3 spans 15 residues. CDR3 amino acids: CASGDRDRGYQPQHF. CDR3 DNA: TGTGCCAGCGGTGACCGGGACAGGGGGTACCAGCCCCAGCATTTT.

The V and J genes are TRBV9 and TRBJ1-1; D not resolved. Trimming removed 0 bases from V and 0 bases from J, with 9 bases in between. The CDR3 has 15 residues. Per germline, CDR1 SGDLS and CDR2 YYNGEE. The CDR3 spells CASSVAAALNTEAFF. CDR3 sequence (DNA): TGTGCCAGCAGCGTAGCTGCAGCTTTGAACACTGAAGCTTTCTTT.

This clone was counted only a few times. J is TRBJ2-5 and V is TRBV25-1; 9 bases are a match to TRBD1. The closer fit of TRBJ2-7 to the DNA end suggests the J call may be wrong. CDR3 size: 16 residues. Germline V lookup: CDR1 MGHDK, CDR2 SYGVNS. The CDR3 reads CASSPPGGQGFYEQYF. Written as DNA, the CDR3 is TGTGCCAGCAGTCCCCCTGGGGGACAGGGATTCTACGAGCAGTACTTC.

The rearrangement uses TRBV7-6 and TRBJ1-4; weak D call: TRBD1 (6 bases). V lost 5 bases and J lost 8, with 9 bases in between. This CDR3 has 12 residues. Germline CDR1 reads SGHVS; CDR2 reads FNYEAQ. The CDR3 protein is CASSLTGEKLFF. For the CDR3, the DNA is TGTGCCAGCAGCCTCACAGGGGAAAAACTGTTTTTT.

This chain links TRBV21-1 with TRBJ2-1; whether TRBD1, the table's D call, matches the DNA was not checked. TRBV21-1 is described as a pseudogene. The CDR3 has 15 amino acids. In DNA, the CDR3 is TGTGCCAGCAGCAAAGGGGGCCGAACCCTCAATGAGCAGTTCTTC. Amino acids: CASSKGGRTLNEQFF.

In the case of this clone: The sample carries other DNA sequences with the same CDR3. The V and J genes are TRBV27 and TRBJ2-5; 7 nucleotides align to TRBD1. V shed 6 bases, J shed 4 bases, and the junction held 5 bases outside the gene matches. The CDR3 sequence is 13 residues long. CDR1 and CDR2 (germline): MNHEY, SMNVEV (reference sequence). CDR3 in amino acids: CASSPGGGETQYF. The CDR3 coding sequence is TGTGCCAGCAGCCCAGGGGGTGGAGAGACCCAGTACTTC.

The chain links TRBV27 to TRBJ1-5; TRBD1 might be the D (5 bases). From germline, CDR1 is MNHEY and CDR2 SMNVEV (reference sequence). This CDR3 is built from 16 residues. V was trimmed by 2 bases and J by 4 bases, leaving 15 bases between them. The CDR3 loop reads CASSLREKTVNQPQHF. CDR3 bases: TGTGCCAGCAGTTTAAGGGAAAAGACAGTAAATCAGCCCCAGCATTTT.